The following is a T cell receptor (beta chain) sequence with its context. Antigen: not known. TRB was amplified from roughly 250 ng of peripheral blood genomic DNA per sample. TRB was amplified by touch-down multiplex PCR, primer pools A and B combined. From its re-call of the multiplex PCR reads, TCRdb lists each CDR3 protein once, without DNA. The sample's table shows some 7,600 distinct CDR3 sequences. These data belong to a study of T cell clusters in autoimmune cytopenias. Study-level information: Per sample, median TRB depth was approximately 50,000 reads, yielding a median 2,350 distinct clonotypes.

Notes on the study in general: Comparing secondary cytopenia with chronic lymphocytic leukemia showed no cluster-lack signature, apparently masked by lymphoma repertoire. Compared with active autoimmune hepatitis patients, healthy donors showed almost three-fold more exclusive TRB clusters. Primary autoimmune cytopenia patients seemingly lacked the physiological T cell clusters found in healthy donors.

The CDR3 runs 12 residues. The germline V gene has CDR1 MNHEY and CDR2 SVGEGT. This receptor was obtained from a human donor with an autoimmune cytopenia or autoimmune hepatitis (not recorded which). The V and J genes are TRBV6-2 or TRBV6-3 and TRBJ1-2. Material: peripheral blood. Here the CDR3 reads CASRLGSAGYTF.